These 16 T cell receptor beta chains were sequenced from one sample in a study of cytomegalovirus exposure and HLA in healthy donors. PCR amplification relied on 60 Vbeta primers (plus 13 Jbeta primers). Repertoires were generated with immunoSEQ multiplex PCR, while TCRdb's copy carries only in-frame clones and drops some. The table for this sample gives about 34,000 clones. The sample taken for sequencing was PBMCs. These receptors originate from a woman between 35 and 50 years old in good health and CMV-seropositive.

In regard to this clone: The junction does not match germline at one end; this may be a read error. The chain combines TRBV30 with TRBJ1-5; D may be TRBD1 (6 bases). Looked up from germline, CDR1 is GTSNPN and CDR2 is SVGIG (reference sequence). CDR3 length: 15 residues. The CDR3 protein is CAGSPGANSNQPQHF. The DNA for the CDR3 is TGTGCCGGGAGCCCAGGGGCTAATAGCAATCAGCCCCAGCATTTT.

This sequence joins TRBV7-8 and TRBJ1-5; 7 bases are shared with TRBD1. There are 16 residues in the CDR3. V shed 5 bases, J shed 2 bases, and the junction held 9 bases outside the gene matches. Germline loops: CDR1 SGHVS, CDR2 FQNEAQ. In DNA, the CDR3 is TGTGCCAGCAGCGTGTGGACCGACAGGGGCAATCAGCCCCAGCATTTT. This sequence encodes CASSVWTDRGNQPQHF.

V usage is TRBV29-1 and J usage is TRBJ1-1; a weak D match, TRBD1 (5 bases). Trimming stripped 5 bases from V and 1 base from J, with 8 bases between. The CDR3 runs to 12 residues. Germline V gives CDR1 SQVTM, CDR2 ANQGSEA. This CDR3 reads CSVSGWNTEAFF. The DNA for the CDR3 is TGCAGCGTTTCAGGGTGGAACACTGAAGCTTTCTTT.

The genes are TRBV6-1 and TRBJ1-2, with 8 nucleotides matching TRBD1. The length of the CDR3 is 15 residues. J was trimmed by 3 bases and V by 0 bases; bases with no gene match: 3. Per germline, CDR1 MNHNS and CDR2 SASEGT. This CDR3 is CASSEAAGQDYGYTF. CDR3 nucleotide sequence: TGTGCCAGCAGTGAAGCGGCGGGACAGGACTATGGCTACACCTTC.

This chain links TRBV5-8 with TRBJ2-3; 9 nucleotides align to TRBD1. The CDR3 contains 16 residues. The trim removed 4 bases at V and 2 bases at J, leaving 8 bases unmatched. From germline, CDR1 is SGHTS and CDR2 YDEGEE. The CDR3 sequence is CASSVTGGRPTDTQYF. The CDR3 DNA is TGTGCCAGCAGCGTTACAGGGGGCCGACCCACAGATACGCAGTATTTT.

This chain links TRBV30 with TRBJ2-7; 13 positions match TRBD2. The CDR3 is made up of 15 amino acids. Germline values: CDR1 GTSNPN, CDR2 SVGIG (reference sequence). V lost 1 base to trimming and J lost 3 bases; unmatched junction nucleotides: 3. The CDR3 sequence is CAWSGGTSGDYEQYF. CDR3 DNA: TGTGCCTGGAGTGGAGGGACTAGCGGGGACTACGAGCAGTACTTC.

The chain couples TRBV14 to TRBJ1-1; D remains ambiguous. The CDR3 is 15 amino acids. Germline values: CDR1 SGHDN, CDR2 FVKESK. The V and J ends lost 3 bases and 4 bases respectively, with 15 bases between them. The CDR3 DNA follows: TGTGCCAGCAGCCACCGGTACAGCCTGGGCACTGAAGCTTTCTTT. It yields the protein CASSHRYSLGTEAFF. Using reference TRBV14 and TRBJ1-1 for the parts outside the CDR3, the full variable domain is EAGVTQFPSHSVIEKGQTVTLRCDPISGHDNLYWYRRVMGKEIKFLLHFVKESKQDESGMPNNRFLAERTGGTYSTLKVQPAELEDSGVYFCASSHRYSLGTEAFFGQGTRLTVV.

This chain links TRBV4-1 with TRBJ2-1; 13 nucleotides align to TRBD2. Germline CDR1 reads MGHRA; CDR2 reads YSYEKL. V gave up 1 base and J gave up 9 bases; unmatched junction bases: 3. The CDR3 runs to 15 residues. The CDR3 region has the DNA TGCGCCAGCAGCCAAGGGGGGACTAGCGGGATTGAGCAGTTCTTC. Its translation: CASSQGGTSGIEQFF.

V gene TRBV5-1 combines with J gene TRBJ2-1, with D perhaps matching TRBD2 (6 bases). Per germline, CDR1 SGHRS and CDR2 YFSETQ. This CDR3 is built from 15 residues. Between the trimmed V and J ends, which lost 4 bases and 8 bases, there was a span of 19 bases. As DNA, the CDR3 is TGCGCCAGCAGCCCCGAGGAAGCTAGCGTCCATGAGCAGTTCTTC. Translation gives CASSPEEASVHEQFF. Looking up the rest from reference TRBV5-1 and TRBJ2-1 gives the full variable domain: KAGVTQTPRYLIKTRGQQVTLSCSPISGHRSVSWYQQTPGQGLQFLFEYFSETQRNKGNFPGRFSGRQFSNSRSEMNVSTLELGDSALYLCASSPEEASVHEQFFGPGTRLTVL.

V is TRBV5-4 and J is TRBJ2-3, with a possible D match to TRBD2 (6 bases). The CDR3 is 12 residues long. Germline assignment: CDR1 SGHNT and CDR2 YYREEE (reference sequence). V was shortened by 10 bases and J by 5 bases, with 14 bases between the two germline ends. CDR3 coding DNA: TGTGCCTCCGGAGGAGGGGTAGATACGCAGTATTTT. As protein: CASGGGVDTQYF.

The rearrangement joins TRBV5-1 to TRBJ1-1; D possibly corresponds to TRBD1 (6 bases). Between the trimmed V and J ends, which lost 6 bases and 7 bases, there was a span of 19 bases. Germline CDR1 SGHRS, CDR2 YFSETQ. CDR3 length: 14 amino acids. The CDR3 protein is CASKGRQDTFEAFF. The CDR3 DNA reads as TGCGCCAGCAAGGGAAGACAGGATACTTTTGAAGCTTTCTTT. Supplemented by reference TRBV5-1 and TRBJ1-1, the full variable domain reads KAGVTQTPRYLIKTRGQQVTLSCSPISGHRSVSWYQQTPGQGLQFLFEYFSETQRNKGNFPGRFSGRQFSNSRSEMNVSTLELGDSALYLCASKGRQDTFEAFFGQGTRLTVV.

The chain carries TRBV6-1 and TRBJ2-7; weak D call: TRBD2 (5 bases). This CDR3 has 15 amino acids. Germline V gene sequence: CDR1 MNHNS, CDR2 SASEGT. Trimming removed 1 base at V and 2 bases at J, with 12 bases between. CDR3 coding DNA: TGTGCCAGCAGTGAAGTGGCTAGCTTGGCCTACGAGCAGTACTTC. Its translation is CASSEVASLAYEQYF.

The V gene is TRBV7-3, the J gene TRBJ2-7; D unclear. The germline V gene encodes CDR1 SGHTA and CDR2 FQGTGA. V gave up 1 base and J gave up 0 bases, with 10 bases separating them. The CDR3 is made up of 15 amino acids. CDR3 loop: CASSLMPGYSYEQYF. The CDR3 DNA follows: TGTGCCAGCAGCTTAATGCCAGGCTACTCCTACGAGCAGTACTTC.

DNA for the CDR3: TGTGCCAGCTCCCTAACTAGTTACAATGAGCAGTTCTTC. Encoded protein: CASSLTSYNEQFF. The chain is built from TRBV18 and TRBJ2-1; D might be TRBD2 (5 bases). Deletions cut 6 bases from V and 4 bases from J, with 10 bases between. CDR1 is KGHSH and CDR2 is LQKENI in the germline V gene. There are 13 residues in the CDR3.

The gene calls are TRBV28 and TRBJ1-2; D perhaps matches TRBD1 (6 bases). The CDR3 length is 14 residues. Germline V CDR1 and CDR2: MDHEN, SYDVKM. V was clipped by 6 bases and J by 6 bases, with 17 bases between them. The CDR3 protein is CASSRTVLGDGYTF. CDR3 bases: TGTGCCAGCAGCCGGACAGTCCTAGGAGATGGCTACACCTTC.

The genes are TRBV5-1 and TRBJ2-7, with TRBD2 identical over 7 bases. Unmatched junction bases numbered 23, after V lost 0 bases and J lost 2 bases. This CDR3 region has 21 residues. The V gene's germline CDR1 is SGHRS and CDR2 YFSETQ. CDR3 coding DNA: TGCGCCAGCAGCTTGGCCTTAACCAGCGGGATGCGCTCCCCAAGCGCCTACGAGCAGTACTTC. The encoded protein is CASSLALTSGMRSPSAYEQYF.